This TCR beta chain was observed in a study of shared clonotypes between healthy human individuals. Germline V gene data show CDR1 as SGHAT and CDR2 as FQNNGV. V was pared by 1 base and J by 7 bases, with 10 bases between. The CDR3 contains 14 residues. Original processing methods: Without quality scores, immunoSEQ junctional reads could not be filtered like full-length reads. Profiled with immunoSEQ multiplex PCR; TCRdb holds only in-frame clones, not every one. Clonal size and the V and J genes are those of that table, whereas D and trimming came from the DNA. The sample holds roughly 1,800,000 clones, about 95% seen once. General study findings and limits: Researchers found naive subsets generally carried larger estimated richness than memory subsets.

For this clone: Its specificity is not known.

In the naive CD8 group, cells lacked CD45RO and were positively selected for CCR7, so terminally differentiated effector memory CD45RA+ cells were left out. This receptor was identified in a man aged 18 to 29 in good health. The specimen sequenced was naive CD8+ T cells sorted from blood. The chain has TRBV11-2 and TRBJ1-4; D might be TRBD1 (5 bases). CDR3 protein: CASSLGRGPEKLFF. In DNA form, the CDR3 reads TGTGCCAGCAGCTTAGGTCGGGGCCCTGAAAAACTGTTTTTT.